Listed below are T cell receptor beta chains from one sample, sequenced in a study of cytomegalovirus exposure and HLA in healthy donors. Sequencing was performed with immunoSEQ multiplex PCR; in TCRdb, only in-frame clones are kept and a portion is missing. The sample has fewer than 200,000 clones, about 85% seen once. The source material was PBMCs. Receptors originate from a boy aged 2 to 10 in good health and CMV-seronegative. CDR3s include the opening cysteine and the closing phenylalanine or tryptophan. Fields, in order: D gene, CDR3 length, clone size, J gene, V gene, CDR3 protein, CDR3 DNA. D genes are given only for firm matches. Clone size, where shown, is once, few, many, or a class for clones that have expanded.

d_call: NA
cdr3_length: 14
clone_size: NA
j_call: TRBJ2-1
v_call: TRBV6-5
cdr3_aa: CASSSHSGSNEQFF
cdr3_nt: TGTGCCAGCAGTAGCCATTCAGGGTCGAATGAGCAGTTCTTC

d_call: NA
cdr3_length: 16
clone_size: NA
j_call: TRBJ1-2
v_call: TRBV6-5
cdr3_aa: CASSSNPRDPNYGYTF
cdr3_nt: TGTGCCAGCAGTTCCAATCCACGGGATCCTAACTATGGCTACACCTTC

d_call: TRBD2
cdr3_length: 19
clone_size: few
j_call: TRBJ2-2
v_call: TRBV5-1
cdr3_aa: CASSPRTSGRLSNTGELFF
cdr3_nt: TGCGCCAGCAGCCCCCGGACTAGCGGGAGGTTAAGTAACACCGGGGAGCTGTTTTTT

d_call: NA
cdr3_length: 15
clone_size: once
j_call: TRBJ2-6
v_call: TRBV5-1
cdr3_aa: CASSLQESGANVLTF
cdr3_nt: TGCGCCAGCAGCTTACAGGAATCTGGGGCCAACGTCCTGACTTTC

d_call: TRBD2
cdr3_length: 13
clone_size: NA
j_call: TRBJ2-1
v_call: TRBV5-1
cdr3_aa: CASATSGYNEQFF
cdr3_nt: TGCGCCAGCGCGACTAGCGGGTACAATGAGCAGTTCTTC

d_call: NA
cdr3_length: 15
clone_size: once
j_call: TRBJ2-7
v_call: TRBV19
cdr3_aa: CASSPSEPNRGEQYF
cdr3_nt: TGTGCCAGTAGTCCCTCCGAACCAAATAGGGGGGAGCAGTACTTC

d_call: TRBD2
cdr3_length: 14
clone_size: NA
j_call: TRBJ2-7
v_call: TRBV7-9
cdr3_aa: CSSQRGGSSYEQYF
cdr3_nt: TGTTCCAGTCAACGGGGAGGGAGCTCCTACGAGCAGTACTTC

d_call: TRBD1
cdr3_length: 13
clone_size: once
j_call: TRBJ2-7
v_call: TRBV7-6
cdr3_aa: CASSAGTGDEQYF
cdr3_nt: TGTGCCAGCAGCGCGGGGACAGGGGACGAGCAGTACTTC

d_call: TRBD2
cdr3_length: 15
clone_size: few
j_call: TRBJ2-5
v_call: TRBV19
cdr3_aa: CASSKGLAEQETQYF
cdr3_nt: TGTGCCAGTAGTAAGGGACTAGCGGAACAAGAGACCCAGTACTTC

d_call: NA
cdr3_length: 15
clone_size: NA
j_call: TRBJ1-2
v_call: TRBV28
cdr3_aa: CASSLSPFISYGYTF
cdr3_nt: TGTGCCAGCAGCCTCTCCCCCTTTATTAGCTATGGCTACACCTTC

d_call: NA
cdr3_length: 15
clone_size: NA
j_call: TRBJ1-4
v_call: TRBV7-8
cdr3_aa: CASSLGGGYGEKLFF
cdr3_nt: TGTGCCAGCAGCTTAGGAGGGGGTTACGGTGAAAAACTGTTTTTT

d_call: NA
cdr3_length: 14
clone_size: NA
j_call: TRBJ2-7
v_call: TRBV18
cdr3_aa: CASSLKTPLYEQYF
cdr3_nt: TGTGCCAGCTCACTCAAAACCCCTCTATACGAGCAGTACTTC

d_call: NA
cdr3_length: 13
clone_size: NA
j_call: TRBJ2-7
v_call: TRBV30
cdr3_aa: CAWMPGHIGEQYF
cdr3_nt: TGTGCCTGGATGCCAGGGCACATAGGGGAGCAGTACTTC

d_call: TRBD1
cdr3_length: 14
clone_size: NA
j_call: TRBJ2-5
v_call: TRBV5-1
cdr3_aa: CASSTGQGKETQYF
cdr3_nt: TGCGCCAGCAGCACAGGACAGGGAAAGGAGACCCAGTACTTC

d_call: NA
cdr3_length: 14
clone_size: few
j_call: TRBJ2-6
v_call: TRBV6-5
cdr3_aa: CASSYHSGANVLTF
cdr3_nt: TGTGCCAGCAGTTACCACTCTGGGGCCAACGTCCTGACTTTC

d_call: NA
cdr3_length: 15
clone_size: NA
j_call: TRBJ1-1
v_call: TRBV14
cdr3_aa: CASSQDFATNTEAFF
cdr3_nt: TGTGCCAGCAGCCAAGATTTTGCTACGAACACTGAAGCTTTCTTT

d_call: NA
cdr3_length: 20
clone_size: NA
j_call: TRBJ2-1
v_call: TRBV5-4
cdr3_aa: CASSSPLGGGRSLTYNEQFF
cdr3_nt: TGTGCCAGCAGTTCGCCTTTGGGGGGGGGCCGTTCTCTCACCTACAATGAGCAGTTCTTC

d_call: NA
cdr3_length: 12
clone_size: few
j_call: TRBJ2-7
v_call: TRBV10-2
cdr3_aa: CASSGGAYEQYF
cdr3_nt: TGCGCCAGCAGTGGCGGAGCCTACGAGCAGTACTTC

d_call: TRBD2
cdr3_length: 12
clone_size: once
j_call: TRBJ2-5
v_call: TRBV2
cdr3_aa: CARGEGRETQYF
cdr3_nt: TGTGCCCGGGGGGAGGGAAGGGAGACCCAGTACTTC

d_call: NA
cdr3_length: 15
clone_size: NA
j_call: TRBJ1-6
v_call: TRBV11-2
cdr3_aa: CASSWWDNGDSPLHF
cdr3_nt: TGTGCCAGCAGCTGGTGGGACAATGGGGATTCACCCCTCCACTTT

d_call: NA
cdr3_length: 12
clone_size: NA
j_call: TRBJ2-2
v_call: TRBV5-4
cdr3_aa: CASNRGNEELFF
cdr3_nt: TGTGCCAGCAACCGGGGAAATGAGGAGCTGTTTTTT

d_call: NA
cdr3_length: 15
clone_size: NA
j_call: TRBJ1-1
v_call: TRBV7-3
cdr3_aa: CASRRQNQGGTEAFF
cdr3_nt: TGTGCCAGCAGGAGACAAAATCAGGGAGGCACTGAAGCTTTCTTT

d_call: TRBD1
cdr3_length: 12
clone_size: NA
j_call: TRBJ2-5
v_call: TRBV29-1
cdr3_aa: CSVTGALATQYF
cdr3_nt: TGCAGCGTTACAGGGGCCCTGGCGACCCAGTACTTC

d_call: NA
cdr3_length: 15
clone_size: once
j_call: TRBJ1-5
v_call: TRBV28
cdr3_aa: CASKSRGLGNQPQHF
cdr3_nt: TGTGCCAGCAAGAGTCGTGGACTCGGCAATCAGCCCCAGCATTTT

d_call: NA
cdr3_length: 14
clone_size: NA
j_call: TRBJ1-1
v_call: TRBV28
cdr3_aa: CASSSPYGGTEAFF
cdr3_nt: TGTGCCAGCAGTTCTCCTTACGGGGGCACTGAAGCTTTCTTT

d_call: TRBD2
cdr3_length: 16
clone_size: NA
j_call: TRBJ2-5
v_call: TRBV6-5
cdr3_aa: CASSSGLAGDLREQYF
cdr3_nt: TGTGCCAGCAGTTCGGGCCTAGCGGGAGATTTGAGAGAGCAGTACTTC

d_call: TRBD2
cdr3_length: 15
clone_size: NA
j_call: TRBJ2-5
v_call: TRBV27
cdr3_aa: CASSFERGFQETQYF
cdr3_nt: TGTGCCAGCAGTTTTGAGCGGGGGTTCCAAGAGACCCAGTACTTC

d_call: NA
cdr3_length: 16
clone_size: NA
j_call: TRBJ1-3
v_call: TRBV7-6
cdr3_aa: CASSPGPGYSGNTIYF
cdr3_nt: TGTGCCAGCAGCCCTGGGCCAGGATACTCTGGAAACACCATATATTTT

d_call: NA
cdr3_length: 12
clone_size: NA
j_call: TRBJ1-2
v_call: TRBV6-1
cdr3_aa: CASRYRVHGYTF
cdr3_nt: TGTGCCAGCAGATACAGGGTCCATGGCTACACCTTC

d_call: NA
cdr3_length: 16
clone_size: NA
j_call: TRBJ2-3
v_call: TRBV27
cdr3_aa: CASKKGTPISTDTQYF
cdr3_nt: TGTGCCAGCAAAAAGGGGACTCCCATTAGCACAGATACGCAGTATTTT

d_call: TRBD1
cdr3_length: 14
clone_size: once
j_call: TRBJ2-7
v_call: TRBV28
cdr3_aa: CASRRQGESYEQYF
cdr3_nt: TGTGCCAGCAGACGACAGGGCGAGAGCTACGAGCAGTACTTC

d_call: NA
cdr3_length: 14
clone_size: NA
j_call: TRBJ2-5
v_call: TRBV27
cdr3_aa: CASSFSSLAETQYF
cdr3_nt: TGTGCCAGCAGTTTTTCTTCCCTAGCGGAGACCCAGTACTTC

d_call: NA
cdr3_length: 16
clone_size: NA
j_call: TRBJ2-1
v_call: TRBV18
cdr3_aa: CASSPLAASSYNEQFF
cdr3_nt: TGTGCCAGCTCACCACTAGCTGCAAGCTCCTACAATGAGCAGTTCTTC

d_call: NA
cdr3_length: 11
clone_size: NA
j_call: TRBJ1-2
v_call: TRBV29-1
cdr3_aa: CSTLAVYGYTF
cdr3_nt: TGCAGCACCCTGGCCGTCTATGGCTACACCTTC

d_call: TRBD1
cdr3_length: 14
clone_size: NA
j_call: TRBJ2-7
v_call: TRBV28
cdr3_aa: CASSFTGGPYEQYF
cdr3_nt: TGTGCCAGCAGTTTCACAGGGGGTCCCTACGAGCAGTACTTC

d_call: NA
cdr3_length: 12
clone_size: once
j_call: TRBJ1-1
v_call: TRBV5-6
cdr3_aa: CASSFGGTEAFF
cdr3_nt: TGTGCCAGCAGCTTCGGCGGGACTGAAGCTTTCTTT

d_call: NA
cdr3_length: 13
clone_size: NA
j_call: TRBJ2-5
v_call: TRBV18
cdr3_aa: CASSPRQSETQYF
cdr3_nt: TGTGCCAGCTCACCTCGTCAGTCAGAGACCCAGTACTTC

d_call: NA
cdr3_length: 15
clone_size: NA
j_call: TRBJ2-1
v_call: TRBV12-5
cdr3_aa: CASGLGAGSYNEQFF
cdr3_nt: TGTGCTAGTGGTTTAGGGGCAGGGTCCTACAATGAGCAGTTCTTC

d_call: NA
cdr3_length: 14
clone_size: NA
j_call: TRBJ2-5
v_call: TRBV5-4
cdr3_aa: CASSLRTGEETQYF
cdr3_nt: TGTGCCAGCAGCTTACGGACTGGTGAAGAGACCCAGTACTTC

d_call: NA
cdr3_length: 15
clone_size: once
j_call: TRBJ1-3
v_call: TRBV10-3
cdr3_aa: CAISEQGHSGNTIYF
cdr3_nt: TGTGCCATCAGTGAGCAGGGGCACTCTGGAAACACCATATATTTT

d_call: TRBD2
cdr3_length: 15
clone_size: NA
j_call: TRBJ2-2
v_call: TRBV12-5
cdr3_aa: CASGQLGLNTGELFF
cdr3_nt: TGTGCTAGTGGCCAACTGGGACTAAACACCGGGGAGCTGTTTTTT

d_call: TRBD1
cdr3_length: 14
clone_size: NA
j_call: TRBJ2-4
v_call: TRBV28
cdr3_aa: CASSLPGQGNIQYF
cdr3_nt: TGTGCCAGCAGTTTACCGGGACAGGGAAACATTCAGTACTTC

d_call: NA
cdr3_length: 14
clone_size: NA
j_call: TRBJ2-5
v_call: TRBV6-1
cdr3_aa: CASSERGGVGTQYF
cdr3_nt: TGTGCCAGCAGTGAAAGGGGGGGGGTAGGGACCCAGTACTTC

d_call: NA
cdr3_length: 16
clone_size: NA
j_call: TRBJ2-7
v_call: TRBV7-3
cdr3_aa: CASRLTGEGISYEQYF
cdr3_nt: TGTGCCAGCAGGCTGACAGGCGAGGGAATCTCCTACGAGCAGTACTTC

d_call: NA
cdr3_length: 13
clone_size: NA
j_call: TRBJ2-7
v_call: TRBV27
cdr3_aa: CASSLWGGREQYF
cdr3_nt: TGTGCCAGCAGTTTATGGGGGGGGCGCGAGCAGTACTTC

d_call: NA
cdr3_length: 16
clone_size: NA
j_call: TRBJ1-5
v_call: TRBV28
cdr3_aa: CASSLTEGVQNQPQHF
cdr3_nt: TGTGCCAGCAGTCTTACAGAGGGGGTCCAAAATCAGCCCCAGCATTTT

d_call: TRBD1
cdr3_length: 15
clone_size: NA
j_call: TRBJ2-5
v_call: TRBV5-1
cdr3_aa: CASSMGQAPGKTQYF
cdr3_nt: TGCGCCAGCAGCATGGGACAGGCACCGGGGAAGACCCAGTACTTC

d_call: TRBD2
cdr3_length: 17
clone_size: NA
j_call: TRBJ2-5
v_call: TRBV7-2
cdr3_aa: CASSLAGLAGNQETQYF
cdr3_nt: TGTGCCAGCAGCTTAGCCGGACTAGCGGGGAACCAAGAGACCCAGTACTTC